One and the same sample provided the 17 T cell receptor beta chains below, sequenced in a study of cytomegalovirus exposure and HLA in healthy donors. Measured with immunoSEQ multiplex PCR; TCRdb has only the in-frame clones, and not every one. The table lists about 150,000 clones, about 88% of them singletons. Sequences were obtained from PBMCs. Every receptor here comes from a woman between 18 and 30 years old in good health and CMV-seropositive.

The rearrangement uses TRBV30 and TRBJ2-7; the D gene is possibly TRBD2 (5 bases). The germline V gene encodes CDR1 GTSNPN and CDR2 SVGIG (reference sequence). With 0 bases removed from V and 6 bases from J, the gap between germline ends came to 6 bases. There are 11 residues in the CDR3. CDR3 protein: CAWSVGLEQYF. CDR3 bases: TGTGCCTGGAGTGTAGGACTCGAGCAGTACTTC.

The chain employs TRBV7-2 and TRBJ2-7; 9 bases line up with TRBD1. The CDR3 runs 15 residues. After removal of 3 bases from V and 5 bases from J, the junction contained 8 bases not matched to a gene. Germline V gives CDR1 SGHTA, CDR2 FQGNSA. The CDR3 nucleotides are TGTGCCAGCAGCTTCGCCGGGACAGGGTTCCACGAGCAGTACTTC. This sequence encodes CASSFAGTGFHEQYF.

The chain links TRBV4-2 to TRBJ1-6, with 8 bases identical to TRBD1. This CDR3 spans 15 amino acids. V was pared by 0 bases and J by 7 bases, with 2 bases of the junction left unmatched. From germline, CDR1 is LGHNA and CDR2 YNFKEQ. This chain's CDR3 is CASSQEAGGNSPLHF. CDR3 DNA: TGTGCCAGCAGCCAAGAAGCAGGGGGCAATTCACCCCTCCACTTT.

The sample holds one count of this clone. This chain uses TRBV11-2 with TRBJ2-1, with TRBD2 matching 12 bases. CDR3 length: 16 amino acids. V trimming: 1 base; J trimming: 7 bases; junction bases outside the gene matches: 5. Germline V gene data show CDR1 as SGHAT and CDR2 as FQNNGV. For the CDR3, the DNA is TGTGCCAGCAGCTTAGTTGGGCTAGCGGGGGGGAATGAGCAGTTCTTC. This gives the protein CASSLVGLAGGNEQFF. Filled out from reference TRBV11-2 and TRBJ2-1, the complete variable domain reads EAGVAQSPRYKIIEKRQSVAFWCNPISGHATLYWYQQILGQGPKLLIQFQNNGVVDDSQLPKDRFSAERLKGVDSTLKIQPAKLEDSAVYLCASSLVGLAGGNEQFFGPGTRLTVL.

The chain employs TRBV7-2 and TRBJ2-1; 7 positions agree with TRBD1. Looked up from germline, CDR1 is SGHTA and CDR2 is FQGNSA. CDR3 length: 13 amino acids. With V trimmed by 6 bases and J by 9 bases, 8 bases remained unmatched. CDR3 in amino acids: CASRSTGSGEQFF. In DNA, the CDR3 is TGTGCCAGCAGATCGACAGGGAGTGGTGAGCAGTTCTTC.

V usage is TRBV9 and J usage is TRBJ2-3; TRBD2 matches 7 bases. Germline CDR1 and CDR2: SGDLS and YYNGEE. This CDR3 has 16 residues. J was trimmed by 3 bases and V by 4 bases; bases with no gene match: 11. The CDR3 bases are TGTGCCAGCAGCTCCTACCCGGGGGGTTATACAGATACGCAGTATTTT. Protein sequence: CASSSYPGGYTDTQYF.

The chain joins TRBV19 to TRBJ1-1, with TRBD1 matching 9 bases. The CDR3 has 14 amino acids. CDR1 and CDR2 (germline): LNHDA, SQIVND (reference sequence). J lost 4 bases, V lost 7 bases, and 7 bases had no gene match. The CDR3 coding sequence is TGTGCCAGTAAATCCGGGACAGGGTCCACTGAAGCTTTCTTT. This translates into CASKSGTGSTEAFF.

CDR3 sequence (DNA): TGCAGCGCTGCCGAAAGCGGGGGCCAAGAGACCCAGTACTTC. The encoded protein is CSAAESGGQETQYF. The chain uses TRBV29-1 and TRBJ2-5, with TRBD2 matching 8 bases. This CDR3 contains 14 residues. V lost 7 bases and J lost 1; bases outside the gene matches: 8. CDR1 SQVTM and CDR2 ANQGSEA come from the germline V gene.

The V gene is TRBV27, the J gene TRBJ1-1; 10 nucleotides align to TRBD1. This CDR3 comprises 17 residues. After removal of 3 bases from V and 5 bases from J, the junction contained 12 bases not matched to a gene. Germline V lookup: CDR1 MNHEY, CDR2 SMNVEV (reference sequence). The DNA for the CDR3 is TGTGCCAGCAGTTTTGAGGGACAGGGGAACCTGGGGACTGAAGCTTTCTTT. This translates into CASSFEGQGNLGTEAFF.

V gene TRBV7-3 combines with J gene TRBJ2-2, with D perhaps matching TRBD1 (5 bases). CDR3 size: 15 residues. Germline values: CDR1 SGHTA, CDR2 FQGTGA. V gave up 4 bases and J gave up 2 bases, with 11 bases separating them. CDR3: CASSSQGLNTGELFF. CDR3 nucleotide sequence: TGTGCCAGCAGCTCCCAGGGCCTCAACACCGGGGAGCTGTTTTTT.

This chain's CDR3 is CASSLVGQGGYGYTF. DNA for the CDR3: TGTGCCAGCAGCTTAGTAGGGCAGGGGGGCTATGGCTACACCTTC. J is TRBJ1-2 and V is TRBV7-2, with 7 bases lining up with TRBD1. CDR3 length: 15 residues. The J segment lost 4 bases and the V segment lost 1 base, leaving 6 bases of the junction unmatched. The germline CDR1 and CDR2 sequences are SGHTA and FQGNSA.

J is TRBJ1-2 and V is TRBV30; D gene ambiguous. The CDR3 covers 13 residues. CDR1 and CDR2 from the germline V gene are GTSNPN and SVGIG (reference sequence). Trimming removed 1 base from V and 8 bases from J, with 14 bases in between. The CDR3 is CAWSEGGSRGYTF. For the CDR3, the DNA is TGTGCCTGGAGTGAGGGAGGGTCTCGGGGCTACACCTTC.

This clone was seen only once. V gene TRBV19 combines with J gene TRBJ2-7, with a weak D call TRBD1 (6 bases). From germline, CDR1 is LNHDA and CDR2 SQIVND (reference sequence). The CDR3 length is 14 residues. Deletions cut 3 bases from V and 7 bases from J, with 16 bases between. CDR3 DNA sequence: TGTGCCAGTAGTATCCCAGGGGAGACAGCGGAGCAGTACTTC. This codes for CASSIPGETAEQYF.

The chain employs TRBV19 and TRBJ1-2; D possibly corresponds to TRBD1 (6 bases). Germline V gives CDR1 LNHDA, CDR2 SQIVND (reference sequence). CDR3 length equals 14 residues. V lost 4 bases to trimming and J lost 8 bases, with 17 bases between them. DNA for the CDR3: TGTGCCAGTAGTACGGTACAGGGCTCGGGGGGCTACACCTTC. It translates to CASSTVQGSGGYTF.

The rearrangement joins TRBV7-9 to TRBJ2-3; weak D call: TRBD2 (5 bases). The V and J ends lost 5 bases and 1 base respectively, with 19 bases between them. The CDR3 is 17 residues long. CDR1 is SEHNR and CDR2 is FQNEAQ in the germline V gene (reference sequence). In nucleotides, the CDR3 is TGTGCCAGCAGCGGTCGGAGGCGGGCTCTCGGCACAGATACGCAGTATTTT. It is translated as CASSGRRRALGTDTQYF.

The chain uses TRBV14 and TRBJ2-5, with TRBD1 identical over 7 bases. This CDR3 is 16 amino acids long. J was trimmed by 3 bases and V by 2 bases; bases with no gene match: 9. CDR1 SGHDN and CDR2 FVKESK come from the germline V gene. This chain's CDR3 is CASSQLTGLEKETQYF. CDR3 sequence (DNA): TGTGCCAGCAGCCAACTGACAGGGCTGGAGAAAGAGACCCAGTACTTC.

The chain is built from TRBV7-8 and TRBJ1-4; D is possibly TRBD1 (6 bases). V was clipped by 1 base and J by 8 bases, with 14 bases between them. The CDR3 is 15 residues long. Germline V lookup: CDR1 SGHVS, CDR2 FQNEAQ. The CDR3 region is CASSLGGTSKEKLFF. The CDR3 DNA follows: TGTGCCAGCAGCTTAGGAGGGACAAGTAAAGAAAAACTGTTTTTT.